Presented here are 27 T cell receptor beta chains from one specimen sequenced in a study of blood T cell repertoires in COVID-19. Repertoires were generated with immunoSEQ multiplex PCR, while TCRdb's copy carries only in-frame clones and drops some. The sample contains 30,000 to 40,000 clones, roughly 87% of which appear only once. Sequencing input: peripheral blood. Every receptor here comes from a man aged 60 to 75 with acute or convalescent COVID-19.

The chain recombines TRBV4-1 with TRBJ2-3; the match to TRBD2 covers 7 bases. The length of the CDR3 is 16 residues. From germline, CDR1 is MGHRA and CDR2 YSYEKL. The J segment lost 6 bases and the V segment lost 0 bases, leaving 9 bases of the junction unmatched. Here the CDR3 reads CASSQDQGSGWDTQYF. The CDR3, as DNA: TGCGCCAGCAGCCAAGATCAGGGTAGCGGGTGGGATACGCAGTATTTT.

This chain links TRBV5-1 with TRBJ1-1; 9 bases agree with TRBD1. The CDR3 loop spans 14 amino acids. After removal of 4 bases from V and 4 bases from J, the junction contained 5 bases not matched to a gene. Per the germline V gene, CDR1 is SGHRS and CDR2 is YFSETQ. The CDR3 sequence: CASSTGGRSTEAFF. CDR3 nucleotide sequence: TGCGCCAGCAGCACAGGGGGCCGGAGCACTGAAGCTTTCTTT.

V is TRBV6-5 and J is TRBJ1-1, with D unclear. Germline V gene sequence: CDR1 MNHEY, CDR2 SVGAGI. V was clipped by 8 bases and J by 1 base, with 8 bases between them. This CDR3 is built from 12 residues. The CDR3 protein is CASSSGNTEAFF. The CDR3 DNA reads as TGTGCCAGCTCCTCAGGGAACACTGAAGCTTTCTTT.

The chain couples TRBV9 to TRBJ1-2; D remains unclear. Trimming pared 1 base from V and 2 bases from J, leaving 9 bases between. Germline V gene lookup returns CDR1 SGDLS and CDR2 YYNGEE. The CDR3 is 14 residues long. The chain's CDR3 is CASSVNPRNYGYTF. CDR3 DNA sequence: TGTGCCAGCAGCGTAAACCCTCGGAACTATGGCTACACCTTC.

This chain uses TRBV5-1 with TRBJ1-1; TRBD1 matches 8 bases. Germline CDR1 is SGHRS and CDR2 is YFSETQ. The V gene end was trimmed by 3 bases and the J gene end by 2 bases; junction bases not matched to a gene: 6. The CDR3 length is 15 residues. CDR3 DNA: TGCGCCAGCAGCTCCCGACAGGGGCCTAACACTGAAGCTTTCTTT. It codes for CASSSRQGPNTEAFF.

V is TRBV7-2 and J is TRBJ2-3; 16 bases match TRBD2. CDR1 is SGHTA and CDR2 is FQGNSA in the germline V gene. With V trimmed by 5 bases and J by 0 bases, 5 bases remained unmatched. The CDR3 has 18 residues. CDR3 sequence reads: CASSAGTSGGVSTDTQYF. CDR3 bases: TGTGCCAGCAGCGCCGGGACTAGCGGGGGGGTTAGCACAGATACGCAGTATTTT. The complete variable domain, with remaining parts taken from reference TRBV7-2 and TRBJ2-3, reads GAGVSQSPSNKVTEKGKDVELRCDPISGHTALYWYRQSLGQGLEFLIYFQGNSAPDKSGLPSDRFSAERTGGSVSTLTIQRTQQEDSAVYLCASSAGTSGGVSTDTQYFGPGTRLTVL.

The CDR3 spells CSVEDGYYEQYF. The CDR3 nucleotides are TGCAGCGTGGAGGACGGCTACTACGAGCAGTACTTC. V and J are TRBV29-1 and TRBJ2-7, with a weak D call TRBD2 (5 bases). The V gene's germline CDR1 is SQVTM and CDR2 ANQGSEA. The CDR3 runs to 12 residues. Deletions cut 6 bases from V and 3 bases from J, with 12 bases between.

V usage is TRBV3-1 (or the pseudogene TRBV3-2) and J usage is TRBJ2-1; a weak D match, TRBD2 (6 bases). Germline CDR1 is LGHDT and CDR2 is YNNKEL (reference sequence). The length of the CDR3 is 13 residues. V was pared by 4 bases and J by 10 bases, with 14 bases between. As DNA, the CDR3 is TGTGCCAGCAGCCTACTTTGGGGGGTCGAGCAGTTCTTC. Translation gives CASSLLWGVEQFF.

The rearrangement uses TRBV7-9 and TRBJ2-1; D is ambiguous. CDR3 length equals 15 residues. The germline V and J ends were trimmed by 2 bases and 12 bases, with 20 bases remaining between them. CDR1 is SEHNR, CDR2 FQNEAQ, per germline (reference sequence). CDR3 coding DNA: TGTGCCAGCAGCTTAATGGCAGCGTACGACCCGATGCAGTTCTTC. Translating it yields CASSLMAAYDPMQFF.

The chain couples TRBV2 to TRBJ2-3; TRBD1 might be the D (6 bases). There are 16 residues in the CDR3. With 7 bases removed from V and 0 bases from J, the gap between germline ends came to 17 bases. Looked up from germline, CDR1 is SNHLY and CDR2 is FYNNEI. The CDR3 reads CASTSQGVQSTDTQYF. In DNA, the CDR3 is TGTGCCAGCACCTCACAGGGTGTTCAGAGCACAGATACGCAGTATTTT.

The gene calls are TRBV11-3 and TRBJ2-7; maybe TRBD1 (7 bases). CDR1 and CDR2 from the germline V gene are SGHNT and YENEEA. V was clipped by 2 bases and J by 7 bases, with 9 bases between them. The CDR3 length is 12 residues. CDR3 region: CASSLQGGEQYF. CDR3 sequence (DNA): TGTGCCAGCAGCTTACAGGGGGGAGAGCAGTACTTC.

V usage is TRBV7-9 and J usage is TRBJ2-1; 8 bases agree with TRBD2. The ends lost 7 bases at V and 2 bases at J; junction bases unmatched: 13. Germline CDR1 reads SEHNR; CDR2 reads FQNEAQ (reference sequence). The CDR3 sequence is 17 residues long. The CDR3 spells CASTFLGGRRTYNEQFF. In DNA, the CDR3 is TGTGCCAGCACCTTCCTCGGCGGGAGGAGAACCTACAATGAGCAGTTCTTC.

The V gene is TRBV7-8, the J gene TRBJ1-6; D gene unclear. The V end was cut by 5 bases, the J end by 7 bases, with 9 bases between. The CDR3 runs 13 residues. Germline CDR1 and CDR2: SGHVS and FQNEAQ. Here the CDR3 reads CASSLGRNSPLHF. The CDR3 DNA sequence: TGTGCCAGCAGCCTGGGCAGGAATTCACCCCTCCACTTT.

V usage is TRBV21-1 and J usage is TRBJ2-1; the D call in the table, TRBD2, was not verified against the DNA. TRBV21-1 is flagged as a pseudogene. The CDR3 extends over 14 amino acids. The CDR3 nucleotides read TGTGCCAGACCCCGGACTAGCGGGAGTCGTGAGCAGTTCTTC. This translates into CARPRTSGSREQFF.

The genes are TRBV2 and TRBJ2-1; possibly TRBD2 for D (6 bases). Germline loops: CDR1 SNHLY, CDR2 FYNNEI. The CDR3 extends over 15 amino acids. Trimming took off 4 bases at V and 7 bases at J, with 17 bases between the two ends. The CDR3 DNA reads TGTGCCAGCAGTGGGGGAACGGGAGCAAAAAATGAGCAGTTCTTC. Its translation is CASSGGTGAKNEQFF. The full variable domain, with the rest looked up from reference TRBV2 and TRBJ2-1, is EPEVTQTPSHQVTQMGQEVILRCVPISNHLYFYWYRQILGQKVEFLVSFYNNEISEKSEIFDDQFSVERPDGSNFTLKIRSTKLEDSAMYFCASSGGTGAKNEQFFGPGTRLTVL.

The J gene is TRBJ2-1, the V gene TRBV19, with TRBD2 identical over 10 bases. This CDR3 spans 16 amino acids. The germline V gene encodes CDR1 LNHDA and CDR2 SQIVND (reference sequence). Trimming took 7 bases from V and 7 from J; bases not matched to a gene: 13. The CDR3 bases are TGTGCCAGTACCCTAGCGGGAGTAGGGGGGATAAATGAGCAGTTCTTC. This encodes CASTLAGVGGINEQFF.

CDR3 sequence: CASLGRTEAFF. CDR3 nucleotide sequence: TGTGCCAGCCTTGGGAGGACTGAAGCTTTCTTT. The chain combines TRBV3-1 (or the pseudogene TRBV3-2) with TRBJ1-1; no reliable D call. The CDR3 contains 11 residues. CDR1 is LGHDT and CDR2 is YNNKEL in the germline V gene (reference sequence). Trimming took 8 bases from V and 5 from J, leaving 9 bases between them.

V gene TRBV18 combines with J gene TRBJ1-5; TRBD1 matches 7 bases. V lost 3 bases and J lost 4; bases outside the gene matches: 9. Germline V gene data show CDR1 as KGHSH and CDR2 as LQKENI. This CDR3 region has 16 residues. DNA of the CDR3: TGTGCCAGCTCACCCACCCGACAGGGACGGAATCAGCCCCAGCATTTT. This codes for CASSPTRQGRNQPQHF. The whole variable domain, filled in from reference TRBV18 and TRBJ1-5, reads NAGVMQNPRHLVRRRGQEARLRCSPMKGHSHVYWYRQLPEEGLKFMVYLQKENIIDESGMPKERFSAEFPKEGPSILRIQQVVRGDSAAYFCASSPTRQGRNQPQHFGDGTRLSIL.

The V call is TRBV4-1, the J call TRBJ1-2; D possibly corresponds to TRBD1 (5 bases). V dropped 1 base and J dropped 8 bases, with 17 bases sitting between them. Germline-derived CDR1 and CDR2 are MGHRA and YSYEKL. The CDR3 sequence is 15 residues long. CDR3 sequence: CASSQVRGLLRGYTF. The CDR3 DNA is TGCGCCAGCAGCCAAGTGCGGGGGTTGCTCCGAGGCTACACCTTC.

CDR3 DNA: TGTGCCTGGAGTGTACGTGGTTTAACGGGCTACGAGCAGTACTTC. It specifies CAWSVRGLTGYEQYF. V gene TRBV30 combines with J gene TRBJ2-7; no reliable D call. Per germline, CDR1 GTSNPN and CDR2 SVGIG (reference sequence). This CDR3 spans 15 amino acids. The V and J ends lost 0 bases and 3 bases respectively, with 15 bases between them.

This CDR3 reads CASSQKQGFGDYGYTF. The CDR3 nucleotides are TGTGCCAGCAGCCAAAAACAGGGATTCGGGGATTATGGCTACACCTTC. V and J are TRBV13 and TRBJ1-2; a possible D gene is TRBD1 (6 bases). The CDR3 spans 16 residues. V lost 5 bases, J lost 5 bases, and 21 bases lay in between. Germline loops: CDR1 PRHDT, CDR2 FYEKMQ (reference sequence).

V usage is TRBV9 and J usage is TRBJ2-1; TRBD2 aligns across 9 bases. V shed 0 bases and J 8 bases; nucleotides not matched to a gene: 6. Germline CDR1 is SGDLS and CDR2 is YYNGEE. The CDR3 runs to 15 residues. The CDR3 here is CASSVGAGGLHEQFF. CDR3 sequence (DNA): TGTGCCAGCAGCGTAGGGGCGGGAGGGCTACATGAGCAGTTCTTC.

The chain combines TRBV5-1 with TRBJ2-2; a weak D match, TRBD2 (6 bases). V lost 0 bases and J lost 5, with 14 bases in between. The CDR3 is made up of 16 amino acids. CDR1 and CDR2 (germline): SGHRS, YFSETQ. The CDR3 sequence: CASSLGHPEGTGELFF. The DNA for the CDR3 is TGCGCCAGCAGCTTGGGCCACCCGGAGGGTACCGGGGAGCTGTTTTTT. Variable domain in full (rest from reference TRBV5-1 and TRBJ2-2): KAGVTQTPRYLIKTRGQQVTLSCSPISGHRSVSWYQQTPGQGLQFLFEYFSETQRNKGNFPGRFSGRQFSNSRSEMNVSTLELGDSALYLCASSLGHPEGTGELFFGEGSRLTVL.

The rearrangement links TRBV5-1 to TRBJ2-1; possibly TRBD2 for D (7 bases). This CDR3 has 16 residues. In germline, CDR1 is SGHRS, CDR2 YFSETQ. Trimming removed 3 bases at V and 4 bases at J, with 17 bases between. The DNA for the CDR3 is TGCGCCAGCAGCTCTCAAGGGGGGGCGCGATACAATGAGCAGTTCTTC. Protein product: CASSSQGGARYNEQFF.

The chain is built from TRBV5-4 and TRBJ2-1; tentatively, D is TRBD2 (5 bases). Germline-derived CDR1 and CDR2 are SGHNT and YYREEE (reference sequence). With 5 bases removed from V and 0 bases from J, the gap between germline ends came to 12 bases. The CDR3 has 15 amino acids. This CDR3 reads CASRPTGSSYNEQFF. The CDR3 DNA sequence: TGTGCCAGCAGACCGACGGGAAGCTCCTACAATGAGCAGTTCTTC.

The chain joins TRBV7-8 to TRBJ2-7; D remains ambiguous. Trimming took 5 bases from V and 3 from J, leaving 11 bases between them. Per the germline V gene, CDR1 is SGHVS and CDR2 is FQNEAQ. This CDR3 region has 13 residues. Here the CDR3 reads CASSVGGRYEQYF. Here the CDR3 DNA reads TGTGCCAGCAGCGTAGGTGGCCGCTACGAGCAGTACTTC.

The chain joins TRBV24-1 to TRBJ1-1, with a tentative D call TRBD1 (6 bases). The CDR3 runs 16 residues. In germline, CDR1 is KGHDR, CDR2 SFDVKD. Trimming left V 5 bases short and J 0 bases short, with 15 bases between. The CDR3 sequence: CATSGRGRGLNTEAFF. In DNA, the CDR3 is TGTGCCACCAGTGGGCGGGGGCGAGGTTTGAACACTGAAGCTTTCTTT.